Listed below are T cell receptor beta chains from one sample, sequenced in a study of breast tumors, draining lymph nodes, adjacent tissues. One entry per CDR3 protein results from TCRdb running MiXCR on the multiplex PCR reads. The sample lists about 120,000 distinct CDR3 sequences, around 20% occurring once. Sequencing used axillary lymph node tissue. Receptor source: a female donor with breast cancer. Some clones in this sample may be carry-over from other donors' samples. Both conserved end residues are part of each CDR3. A D gene is named only where the DNA matches it firmly. The size of a clone is reported for some rows only, either as once, few or many, or as a class for expanded clones.

d_call,j_call,clone_size,v_call,cdr3_aa,cdr3_nt
NA,TRBJ1-4,NA,TRBV18,CASSPIQRTTGNEKLFF,TGTGCCAGCTCACCAATACAACGGACCACGGGTAATGAAAAACTGTTTTTT
NA,TRBJ1-3,NA,TRBV19,CASSIGLSGNTIYF,TGTGCCAGTAGTATTGGCCTCTCTGGAAACACCATATATTTT
NA,TRBJ2-7,many,TRBV25-1,CASSEFYEQYF,TGTGCCAGCAGTGAATTTTACGAGCAGTACTTC
TRBD2,TRBJ2-1,many,TRBV20-1,CSAKAPLAGGGEQFF,TGCAGTGCTAAGGCCCCCCTGGCGGGAGGAGGTGAGCAGTTCTTC
NA,TRBJ1-6,many,TRBV2,CASSVRENSPLHF,TGTGCCAGCAGTGTAAGGGAAAATTCACCCCTCCACTTT
NA,TRBJ2-5,many,TRBV7-9,CASSSTRTPGGQETQYF,TGTGCCAGCAGCTCGACGAGGACACCCGGGGGACAAGAGACCCAGTACTTC
NA,TRBJ2-7,many,TRBV30,CAWSVSEEQYF,TGTGCCTGGAGTGTTTCGGAAGAGCAGTACTTC
NA,TRBJ2-4,NA,TRBV28,CASSLGGTLDIQYF,TGTGCCAGCAGTTTGGGGGGCACTCTGGACATTCAGTACTTC
NA,TRBJ1-2,many,TRBV2,CASKPGANYGYTF,TGTGCCAGCAAACCAGGTGCTAACTATGGCTACACCTTC
TRBD1,TRBJ2-7,many,TRBV6-5,CASSYTGQGAEEQYF,TGTGCCAGCAGTTACACCGGACAGGGGGCGGAAGAGCAGTACTTC
NA,TRBJ1-1,NA,TRBV7-9,CASSFPLNTEAFF,TGTGCCAGCAGCTTTCCCCTGAACACTGAAGCTTTCTTT
NA,TRBJ2-3,few,TRBV18,CASSPPTRTDTQYF,TGTGCCAGCTCTCCCCCAACTCGCACAGATACGCAGTATTTT
NA,TRBJ1-4,NA,TRBV5-1,CASSFKTSRDFRSGGNEKLFF,TGCGCCAGCAGCTTTAAGACTTCCCGGGACTTTCGTTCGGGGGGTAATGAAAAACTGTTTTTT
TRBD2,TRBJ2-2,NA,TRBV4-1,CASSRGTSGNTGEPFF,TGCGCCAGCAGCCGAGGGACTAGCGGTAACACCGGGGAGCCGTTTTTT
NA,TRBJ2-1,many,TRBV20-1,CSAYFPGMGFNEQFF,TGCAGTGCTTACTTTCCGGGAATGGGATTCAATGAGCAGTTCTTC
TRBD2,TRBJ2-3,NA,TRBV28,CASSSQFTSGTSTDTQYF,TGTGCCAGCAGTTCCCAATTTACTAGCGGGACTAGCACAGATACGCAGTATTTT
NA,TRBJ2-5,many,TRBV6-6,CASSYYGVGQETQYF,TGTGCCAGCAGTTATTACGGGGTCGGGCAAGAGACCCAGTACTTC
NA,TRBJ2-5,many,TRBV2,CASQLASETQYF,TGTGCCAGCCAACTAGCTTCGGAGACCCAGTACTTC
NA,TRBJ2-3,many,TRBV20-1,CSASRGDNTDTQYF,TGCAGTGCTAGCCGGGGGGACAACACAGATACGCAGTATTTT
TRBD2,TRBJ2-4,few,TRBV20-1,CSARDIALAENIQYF,TGCAGTGCTAGAGATATAGCGCTAGCGGAAAACATTCAGTACTTC
NA,TRBJ2-2,many,TRBV11-2,CASCWGESLTGELFF,TGTGCCAGCTGCTGGGGGGAGAGCCTCACCGGGGAGCTGTTTTTT
NA,TRBJ2-2,NA,TRBV28,CASSFAGAPNTGELFF,TGTGCCAGCAGTTTTGCGGGGGCTCCGAACACCGGGGAGCTGTTTTTT
NA,TRBJ2-5,many,TRBV20-1,CSARVQPEFAETQYF,TGCAGTGCTAGAGTACAGCCGGAATTTGCGGAGACCCAGTACTTC
TRBD2,TRBJ2-5,NA,TRBV30,CAWSTGTSGGYQETQCF,TGTGCCTGGAGTACCGGGACTAGCGGGGGGTACCAAGAGACCCAGTGCTTC
NA,TRBJ1-4,many,TRBV19,CASSIAGGFREKLFF,TGTGCCAGTAGTATAGCGGGCGGATTCCGAGAAAAACTGTTTTTT
TRBD1,TRBJ1-2,many,TRBV20-1,CSARTNNRGSGGYTF,TGCAGTGCTAGAACTAATAACAGGGGTTCGGGCGGCTACACCTTC
NA,TRBJ1-6,few,TRBV28,CASSLAGQRNSPLHF,TGTGCCAGCAGTTTAGCCGGACAGAGAAATTCACCCCTCCACTTT
TRBD2,TRBJ2-1,many,TRBV19,CASSSTSGSSYNEQFF,TGTGCCAGTAGCTCAACTAGCGGTAGCTCCTACAATGAGCAGTTCTTC
NA,TRBJ2-5,many,TRBV28,CASRAQGSVETQYF,TGTGCCAGCAGGGCTCAGGGATCTGTAGAGACCCAGTACTTC
TRBD2,TRBJ2-3,many,TRBV19,CASSLDGGGASDTQYF,TGTGCCAGTAGCCTTGATGGCGGGGGGGCGTCAGATACGCAGTATTTT
NA,TRBJ2-1,few,TRBV18,CASSFLGRNEQFF,TGTGCCAGCTCATTTCTAGGGAGGAATGAGCAGTTCTTC
TRBD1,TRBJ1-6,many,TRBV5-1,CASSLAPTGITRSPLHF,TGCGCCAGCAGCTTGGCCCCGACAGGGATCACGAGGTCACCCCTCCACTTT
TRBD1,TRBJ1-2,few,TRBV3-1,CASSPRGGQDGYTF,TGTGCCAGCAGCCCCCGGGGGGGACAGGATGGCTACACCTTC
NA,TRBJ2-2,many,TRBV20-1,CSARDLQGTGELFF,TGCAGTGCTAGAGATCTTCAGGGAACCGGGGAGCTGTTTTTT
NA,TRBJ2-5,many,TRBV6-5,CASSKAGGETQYF,TGTGCCAGCTCCAAGGCGGGTGGTGAGACCCAGTACTTC
NA,TRBJ2-2,many,TRBV7-9,CASSFGTNQGTGELFF,TGTGCCAGCAGTTTCGGGACAAATCAGGGGACCGGGGAGCTGTTTTTT
NA,TRBJ1-3,many,TRBV12-3/TRBV12-4,CASSFGQHSGNTIYF,TGTGCCAGCAGTTTTGGGCAGCACTCTGGAAACACCATATATTTT
NA,TRBJ2-7,many,TRBV28,CATQTSLVYEQYF,TGTGCCACCCAAACCTCGCTCGTTTACGAGCAGTACTTC
NA,TRBJ2-1,medium-sized,TRBV20-1,CSANARGSSYNEQFF,TGCAGTGCTAATGCTCGGGGGAGCTCCTACAATGAGCAGTTCTTC